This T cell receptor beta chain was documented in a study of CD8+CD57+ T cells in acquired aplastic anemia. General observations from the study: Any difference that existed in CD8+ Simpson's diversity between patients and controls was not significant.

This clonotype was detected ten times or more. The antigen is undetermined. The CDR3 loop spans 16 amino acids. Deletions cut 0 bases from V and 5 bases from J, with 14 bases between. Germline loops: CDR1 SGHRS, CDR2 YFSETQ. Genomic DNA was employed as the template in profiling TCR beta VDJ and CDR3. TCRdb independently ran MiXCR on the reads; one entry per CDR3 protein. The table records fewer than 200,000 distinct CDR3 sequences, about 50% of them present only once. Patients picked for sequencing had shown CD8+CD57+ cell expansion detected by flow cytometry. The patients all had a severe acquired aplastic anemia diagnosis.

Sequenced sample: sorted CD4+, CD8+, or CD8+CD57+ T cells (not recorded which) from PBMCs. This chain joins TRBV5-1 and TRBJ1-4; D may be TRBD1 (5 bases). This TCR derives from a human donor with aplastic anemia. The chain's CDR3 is CASSLAMQGGNEKLFF. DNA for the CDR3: TGCGCCAGCAGCTTGGCCATGCAGGGTGGCAATGAAAAACTGTTTTTT.